This entry describes one T cell receptor beta chain. The data stem from a study of T-cell reconstitution after alpha-beta-depleted transplantation in children. V was pared by 11 bases and J by 3 bases, with 21 bases of the junction left unmatched. The CDR3 covers 19 residues. Researchers prepared the TCRbeta library using unique molecular identifiers, the study reports. TCRdb re-derived calls from the PCR reads in MiXCR, one entry per CDR3 protein. Of about 420,000 distinct CDR3 sequences in the sample, roughly a tenth are singletons; the top ten hold approximately 5%. Sequenced material: PBMCs from the stem cell graft donor, taken from the stem cell graft. The V call is TRBV12-3 or TRBV12-4, the J call TRBJ2-6, with TRBD1 matching over 8 bases. This sequence originates from a human donor who donated a stem cell graft to a child with acute myeloid leukemia. For the CDR3, the DNA is TGTGCCTTCTGTTTAGCCGGGACAGGAAACTTGGTTGGGGCCAACGTCCTGACTTTC. Translated, it gives CAFCLAGTGNLVGANVLTF.